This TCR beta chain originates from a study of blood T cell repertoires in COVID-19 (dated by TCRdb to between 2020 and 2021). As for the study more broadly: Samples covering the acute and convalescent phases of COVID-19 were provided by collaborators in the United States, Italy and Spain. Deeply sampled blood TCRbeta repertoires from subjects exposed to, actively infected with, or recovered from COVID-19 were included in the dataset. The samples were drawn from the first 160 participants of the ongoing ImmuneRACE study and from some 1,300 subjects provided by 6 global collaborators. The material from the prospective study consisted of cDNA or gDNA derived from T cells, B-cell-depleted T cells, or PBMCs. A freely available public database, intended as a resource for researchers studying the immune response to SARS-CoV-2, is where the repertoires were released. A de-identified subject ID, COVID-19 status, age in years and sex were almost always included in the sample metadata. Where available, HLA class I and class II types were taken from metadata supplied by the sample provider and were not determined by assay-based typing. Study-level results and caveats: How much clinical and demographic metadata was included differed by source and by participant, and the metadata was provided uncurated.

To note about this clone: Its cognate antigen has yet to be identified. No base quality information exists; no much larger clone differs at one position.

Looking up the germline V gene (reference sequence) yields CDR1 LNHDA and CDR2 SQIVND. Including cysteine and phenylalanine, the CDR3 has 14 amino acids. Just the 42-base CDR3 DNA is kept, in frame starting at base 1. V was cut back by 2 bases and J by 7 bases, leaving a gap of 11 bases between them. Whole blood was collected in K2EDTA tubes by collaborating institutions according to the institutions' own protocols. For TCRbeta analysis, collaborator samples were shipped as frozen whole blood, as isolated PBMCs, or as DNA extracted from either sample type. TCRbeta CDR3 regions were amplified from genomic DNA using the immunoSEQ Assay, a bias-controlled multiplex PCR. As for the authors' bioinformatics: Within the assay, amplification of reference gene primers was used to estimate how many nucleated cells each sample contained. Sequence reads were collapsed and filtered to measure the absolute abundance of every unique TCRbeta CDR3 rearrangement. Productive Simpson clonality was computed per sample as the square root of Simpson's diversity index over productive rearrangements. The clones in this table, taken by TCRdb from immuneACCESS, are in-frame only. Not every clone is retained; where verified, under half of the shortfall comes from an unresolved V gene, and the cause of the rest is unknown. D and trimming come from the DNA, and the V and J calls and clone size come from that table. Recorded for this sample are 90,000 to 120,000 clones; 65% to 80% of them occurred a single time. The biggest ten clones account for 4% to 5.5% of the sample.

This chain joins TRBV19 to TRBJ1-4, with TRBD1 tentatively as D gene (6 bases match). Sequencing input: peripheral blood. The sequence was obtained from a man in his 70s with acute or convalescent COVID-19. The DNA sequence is TGTGCCAGTAGTATAACACAGGGCGTTGAAAAACTGTTTTTT. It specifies CASSITQGVEKLFF.